The sample holds a few counts of the clone carrying this TCR beta chain. Under the authors' procedure: It was from reference gene primer amplification that nucleated cell counts were estimated. The assay was immunoSEQ multiplex PCR, and TCRdb's table has in-frame clones only and misses some. V and J calls and clone size are given by that table; D and trimming were obtained from the DNA. The sample holds over 25,000 clones, about nine tenths seen once. V was trimmed by 3 bases and J by 0 bases, leaving 9 bases between them. Germline CDR1 is DFQATT and CDR2 is SNEGSKA (reference sequence). The CDR3 runs to 15 residues. These data originate in a study of blood T cell repertoires in COVID-19. The overall study: Collection of acute and convalescent COVID-19 samples took place in the United States, Italy and Spain. Sample material is recorded as cDNA or gDNA derived from T cells, B-cell-depleted T cells, or PBMCs.

This chain uses TRBV20-1 with TRBJ1-6, with D perhaps TRBD1 (6 bases). The origin of this receptor is a human donor with active COVID-19. The donor label of this sample is uncertain. The sample taken for sequencing was peripheral blood. In DNA, the CDR3 is TGCAGTGCTAGTGGGGGCATCTCCTATAATTCACCCCTCCACTTT. Protein sequence: CSASGGISYNSPLHF.